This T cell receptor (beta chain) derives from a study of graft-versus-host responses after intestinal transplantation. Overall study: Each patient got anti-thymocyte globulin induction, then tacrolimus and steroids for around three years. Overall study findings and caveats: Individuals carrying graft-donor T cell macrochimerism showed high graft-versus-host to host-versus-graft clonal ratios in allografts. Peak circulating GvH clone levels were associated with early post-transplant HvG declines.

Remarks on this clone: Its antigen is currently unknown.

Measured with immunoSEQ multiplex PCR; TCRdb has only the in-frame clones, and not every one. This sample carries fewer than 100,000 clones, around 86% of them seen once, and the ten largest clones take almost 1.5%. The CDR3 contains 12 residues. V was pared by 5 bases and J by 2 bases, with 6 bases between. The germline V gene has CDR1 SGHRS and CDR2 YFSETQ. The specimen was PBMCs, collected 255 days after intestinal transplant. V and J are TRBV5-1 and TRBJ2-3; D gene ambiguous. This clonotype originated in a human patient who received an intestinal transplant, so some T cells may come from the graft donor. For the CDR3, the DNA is TGCGCCAGCAGGACACCCACAGATACGCAGTATTTT. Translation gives CASRTPTDTQYF. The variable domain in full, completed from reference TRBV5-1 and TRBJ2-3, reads KAGVTQTPRYLIKTRGQQVTLSCSPISGHRSVSWYQQTPGQGLQFLFEYFSETQRNKGNFPGRFSGRQFSNSRSEMNVSTLELGDSALYLCASRTPTDTQYFGPGTRLTVL.